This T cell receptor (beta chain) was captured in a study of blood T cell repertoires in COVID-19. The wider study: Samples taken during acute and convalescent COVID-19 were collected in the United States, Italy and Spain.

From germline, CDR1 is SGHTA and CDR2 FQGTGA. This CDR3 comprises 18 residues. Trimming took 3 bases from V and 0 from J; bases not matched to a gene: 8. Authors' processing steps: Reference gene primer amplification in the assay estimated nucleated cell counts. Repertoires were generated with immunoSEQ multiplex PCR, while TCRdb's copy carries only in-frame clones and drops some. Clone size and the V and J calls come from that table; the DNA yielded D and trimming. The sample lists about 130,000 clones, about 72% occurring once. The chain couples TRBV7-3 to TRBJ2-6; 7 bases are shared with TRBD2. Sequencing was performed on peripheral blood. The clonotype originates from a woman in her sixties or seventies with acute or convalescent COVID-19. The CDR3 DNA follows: TGTGCCAGCAGCTTCAGACTAGCTCCCCACTCTGGGGCCAACGTCCTGACTTTC. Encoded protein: CASSFRLAPHSGANVLTF.